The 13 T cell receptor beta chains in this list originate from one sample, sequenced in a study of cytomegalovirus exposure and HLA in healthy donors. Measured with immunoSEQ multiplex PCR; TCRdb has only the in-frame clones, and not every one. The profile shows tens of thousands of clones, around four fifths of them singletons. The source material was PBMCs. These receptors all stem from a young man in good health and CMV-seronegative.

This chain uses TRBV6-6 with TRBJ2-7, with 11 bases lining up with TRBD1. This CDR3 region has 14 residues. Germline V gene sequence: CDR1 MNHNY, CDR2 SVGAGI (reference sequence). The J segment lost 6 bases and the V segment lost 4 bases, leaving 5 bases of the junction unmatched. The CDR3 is CASSFRTGGSEQYV. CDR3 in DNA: TGTGCCAGCAGTTTTCGGACAGGGGGCTCCGAGCAGTACGTC.

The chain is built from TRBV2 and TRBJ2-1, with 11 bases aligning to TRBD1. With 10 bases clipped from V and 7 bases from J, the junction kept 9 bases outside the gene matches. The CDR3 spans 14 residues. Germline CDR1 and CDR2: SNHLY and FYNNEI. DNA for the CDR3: TGTGCCAACACCCGGGACAGGGGGTTTAATGAGCAGTTCTTC. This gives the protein CANTRDRGFNEQFF.

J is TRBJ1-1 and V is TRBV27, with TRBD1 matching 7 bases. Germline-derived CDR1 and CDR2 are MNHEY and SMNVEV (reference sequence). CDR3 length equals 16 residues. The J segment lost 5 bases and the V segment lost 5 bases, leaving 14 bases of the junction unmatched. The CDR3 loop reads CASSPNRDSRRTEAFF. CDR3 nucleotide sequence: TGTGCCAGCAGTCCGAACCGGGACAGCCGGCGGACTGAAGCTTTCTTT.

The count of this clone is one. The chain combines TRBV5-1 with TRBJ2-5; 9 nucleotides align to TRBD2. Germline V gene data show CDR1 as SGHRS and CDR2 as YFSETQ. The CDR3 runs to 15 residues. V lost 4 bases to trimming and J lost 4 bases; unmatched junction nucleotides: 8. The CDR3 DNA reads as TGCGCCAGCAGCCTGGCGGGGGGGATTGGAGAGACCCAGTACTTC. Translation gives CASSLAGGIGETQYF.

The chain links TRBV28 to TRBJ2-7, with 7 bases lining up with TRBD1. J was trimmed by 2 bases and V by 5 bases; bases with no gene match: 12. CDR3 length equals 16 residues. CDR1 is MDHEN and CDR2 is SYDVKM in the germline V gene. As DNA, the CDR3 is TGTGCCAGCAGTCCGTACAGGGGAAGTCTTGCCTACGAGCAGTACTTC. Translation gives CASSPYRGSLAYEQYF.

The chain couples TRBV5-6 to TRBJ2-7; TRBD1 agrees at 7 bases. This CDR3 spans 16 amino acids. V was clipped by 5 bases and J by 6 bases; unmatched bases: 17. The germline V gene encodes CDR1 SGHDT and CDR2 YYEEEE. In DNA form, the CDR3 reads TGTGCCAGCAGTACTTTTAGGTCCAGGGGGTTTGGCGAGCAGTACTTC. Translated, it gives CASSTFRSRGFGEQYF.

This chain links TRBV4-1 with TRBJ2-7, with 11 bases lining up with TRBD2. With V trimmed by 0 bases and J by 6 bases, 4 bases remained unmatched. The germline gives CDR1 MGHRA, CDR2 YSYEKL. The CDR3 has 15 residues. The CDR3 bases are TGCGCCAGCAGCCAAGATCTAGCGGGGGGAGGCGAGCAGTACTTC. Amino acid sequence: CASSQDLAGGGEQYF.

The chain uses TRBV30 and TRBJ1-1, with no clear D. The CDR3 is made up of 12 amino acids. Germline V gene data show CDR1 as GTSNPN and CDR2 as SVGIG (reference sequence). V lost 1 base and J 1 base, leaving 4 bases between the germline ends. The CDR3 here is CAWSDGNTEAFF. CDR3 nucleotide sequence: TGTGCCTGGAGTGACGGGAACACTGAAGCTTTCTTT. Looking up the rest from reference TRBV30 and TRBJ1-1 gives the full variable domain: SQTIHQWPATLVQPVGSPLSLECTVEGTSNPNLYWYRQAAGRGLQLLFYSVGIGQISSEVPQNLSASRPQDRQFILSSKKLLLSDSGFYLCAWSDGNTEAFFGQGTRLTVV.

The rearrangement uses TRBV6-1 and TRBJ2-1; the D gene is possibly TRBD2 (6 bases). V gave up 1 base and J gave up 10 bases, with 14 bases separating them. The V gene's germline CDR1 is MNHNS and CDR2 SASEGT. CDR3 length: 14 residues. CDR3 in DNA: TGTGCCAGCAGTGAAGGGGACTCTCCCCGAGAGCAGTTCTTC. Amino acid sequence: CASSEGDSPREQFF.

The CDR3 protein is CASSLTDRVYYEQYF. CDR3 DNA: TGTGCCAGCAGTCTCACCGACAGGGTCTACTACGAGCAGTACTTC. The V and J genes are TRBV28 and TRBJ2-7; 7 bases fit TRBD1. Looked up from germline, CDR1 is MDHEN and CDR2 is SYDVKM. This CDR3 has 15 residues. Germline trimming cut 5 bases from V and 3 bases from J; bases unmatched to any gene: 10.

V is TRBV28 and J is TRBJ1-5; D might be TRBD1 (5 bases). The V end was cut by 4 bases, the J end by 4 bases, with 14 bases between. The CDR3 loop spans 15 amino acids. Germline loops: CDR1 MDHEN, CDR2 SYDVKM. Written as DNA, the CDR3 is TGTGCCAGCAGTTCATGGGGGGGAACGAATCAGCCCCAGCATTTT. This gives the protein CASSSWGGTNQPQHF. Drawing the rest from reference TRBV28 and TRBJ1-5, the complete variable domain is DVKVTQSSRYLVKRTGEKVFLECVQDMDHENMFWYRQDPGLGLRLIYFSYDVKMKEKGDIPEGYSVSREKKERFSLILESASTNQTSMYLCASSSWGGTNQPQHFGDGTRLSIL.

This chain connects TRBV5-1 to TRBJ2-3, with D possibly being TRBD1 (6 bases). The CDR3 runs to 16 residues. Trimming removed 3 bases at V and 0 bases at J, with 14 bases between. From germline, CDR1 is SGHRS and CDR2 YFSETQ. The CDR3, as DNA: TGCGCCAGCAGCTCGCAGGGGCACCCTAGCACAGATACGCAGTATTTT. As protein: CASSSQGHPSTDTQYF.

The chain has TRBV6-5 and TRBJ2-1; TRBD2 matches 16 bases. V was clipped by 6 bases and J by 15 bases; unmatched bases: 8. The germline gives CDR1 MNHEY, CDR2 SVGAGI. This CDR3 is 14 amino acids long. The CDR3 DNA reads TGTGCCAGCAGACCCGGGACTAGCGGGAGGGTAGGGTTCTTC. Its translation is CASRPGTSGRVGFF.